Sequencing of this T cell receptor beta chain was carried out in a study of OX40 agonist ivuxolimab in advanced cancers. Baseline, cycle 4 day 1, and cycle 7 day 1 were the blood sampling points. The data were produced by immunoSEQ multiplex PCR, yet TCRdb's version contains in-frame clones alone and is incomplete. The repertoire holds approximately 47,000 clones, with approximately 87% as singletons. Deletions cut 7 bases from V and 4 bases from J, with 16 bases between. The germline V gene encodes CDR1 SGHAT and CDR2 FQNNGV. The CDR3 has 14 amino acids. The chain joins TRBV11-2 to TRBJ1-2, with unresolved D. This TCR derives from an adult with an advanced solid tumor such as melanoma, head and neck, liver or kidney cancer. This material consisted of CD4+ or CD8+ T cells sorted from blood, taken in a trial of the OX40 agonist ivuxolimab. The DNA of the CDR3 is TGTGCCAGCACCCCCGGACTGGGCTTCTATGGCTACACCTTC. Encoded protein: CASTPGLGFYGYTF.